Listed here are 6 T cell receptor beta chains from one sample, sequenced in a study of CD8 T cells in Susac syndrome. The RNA, roughly 0.45 to 1 ug, was put through reverse transcription using random hexamers. TCRdb passed the immunoSEQ multiplex PCR reads through MiXCR, listing each CDR3 protein once. The sample holds 120,000 or so distinct CDR3 sequences; about 93% are singletons and the top ten take about 0.098%. The sample was CD4+ T cells from PBMCs. These receptors originate from a human donor in good health.

V gene TRBV7-2 combines with J gene TRBJ2-5; no firm D call. Looked up from germline, CDR1 is SGHTA and CDR2 is FQGNSA. This CDR3 has 15 amino acids. Trimming shortened V by 7 bases and J by 4 bases, and 19 bases separated the two germline ends. The CDR3 bases are TGTGCCAGCACCCAAGGCGGCACTAAAAGAGAGACCCAGTACTTC. Encoded protein: CASTQGGTKRETQYF.

The rearrangement uses TRBV7-9 and TRBJ1-1, with D unclear. Germline V lookup: CDR1 SEHNR, CDR2 FQNEAQ (reference sequence). The CDR3 contains 12 residues. Deletions cut 8 bases from V and 2 bases from J, with 9 bases between. The CDR3 bases are TGTGCCAGCGTGGACTTAAACACTGAAGCTTTCTTT. Its translation is CASVDLNTEAFF.

The rearrangement uses TRBV7-8 and TRBJ2-2, with D perhaps matching TRBD2 (6 bases). The CDR3 runs 17 residues. The V end lost 1 base, the J end lost 6 bases, and 18 bases lay between the germline ends. CDR1 SGHVS and CDR2 FQNEAQ come from the germline V gene. The CDR3 DNA reads TGTGCCAGCAGCTTAGAACCAGGACTAATGGAAGCCGGGGAGCTGTTTTTT. Its protein is CASSLEPGLMEAGELFF.

The chain uses TRBV20-1 and TRBJ2-5, with 15 bases identical to TRBD2. The CDR3 runs 15 residues. Trimming at V came to 6 bases and at J to 4 bases, leaving 6 bases not matched to a gene. CDR1 is DFQATT and CDR2 is SNEGSKA in the germline V gene (reference sequence). The chain's CDR3 is CSAGTSGRFPETQYF. The CDR3 coding sequence is TGCAGTGCGGGGACTAGCGGGAGGTTCCCAGAGACCCAGTACTTC.

The CDR3 DNA reads TGTGCCAGCTCACCCCTATTCCGGACAGGGGGCGAGGATGAGCAGTTCTTC. This sequence encodes CASSPLFRTGGEDEQFF. The V and J genes are TRBV18 and TRBJ2-1, with TRBD1 matching over 11 bases. Germline V gene data show CDR1 as KGHSH and CDR2 as LQKENI. There are 17 residues in the CDR3. J was trimmed by 8 bases and V by 3 bases; bases with no gene match: 12.

The chain combines TRBV2 with TRBJ2-7, with 11 nucleotides matching TRBD2. CDR3 length: 16 amino acids. Germline CDR1 SNHLY, CDR2 FYNNEI. V trimming: 7 bases; J trimming: 4 bases; junction bases outside the gene matches: 12. The CDR3 nucleotides are TGTGCCAGCAATAAGGACCTAGCGGGAGGAAGATACGAGCAGTACTTC. This sequence encodes CASNKDLAGGRYEQYF.